Listed below are T cell receptor beta chains from one sample, sequenced in a study of CD8 T cells in Susac syndrome. In TCRdb, the immunoSEQ multiplex PCR reads were re-called with MiXCR into one record per CDR3 protein. Of 200,000 or so distinct CDR3 sequences detected, approximately 90% appear once; the ten largest clones hold around 0.13%. Sample: CD8+ T cells from PBMCs. The receptors here all came from a human donor with multiple sclerosis. Both conserved end residues are part of each CDR3. The D gene is left open where the match is weak. Part of the rows lack a size; the others show once, few, many or a class for expanded clones.

size	V	J	length	D	CDR3	DNA
-	TRBV7-9	TRBJ2-3	17	-	CASSLGYGLEEADTQYF	TGTGCCAGCAGCTTAGGCTACGGCCTCGAGGAGGCAGATACGCAGTATTTT
-	TRBV14	TRBJ2-7	15	-	CASSQENRVYYEQYF	TGTGCCAGCAGCCAAGAAAACAGGGTATACTACGAGCAGTACTTC
-	TRBV6-6	TRBJ1-1	13	-	CASIWGDEALAFF	TGTGCCAGCATCTGGGGGGATGAGGCGCTTGCTTTCTTT
-	TRBV15	TRBJ2-2	15	-	CATSRDRGGAGELFF	TGTGCCACCAGCAGAGATCGAGGGGGGGCCGGGGAGCTGTTTTTT
-	TRBV6-1	TRBJ2-7	14	TRBD2	CASSEVAGGHEQYF	TGTGCCAGCAGTGAAGTAGCGGGGGGGCACGAGCAGTACTTC
few	TRBV12-3/TRBV12-4	TRBJ1-4	13	-	CASSPGGNEKLFF	TGTGCCAGCAGCCCCGGGGGTAATGAAAAACTGTTTTTT
-	TRBV9	TRBJ2-1	12	-	CASSALTGDPFF	TGTGCCAGCAGCGCCCTGACGGGGGACCCGTTCTTC
-	TRBV12-3/TRBV12-4	TRBJ1-6	13	-	CASSTGTKSPLHF	TGTGCCAGCAGTACCGGGACCAAATCACCCCTCCACTTT
-	TRBV29-1	TRBJ1-1	17	-	CSVEDRVSTLWDTEAFF	TGCAGCGTTGAAGATCGGGTCTCAACCCTCTGGGACACTGAAGCTTTCTTT
once	TRBV3-1	TRBJ2-1	18	TRBD2	CASSQEGLAGGTYNEQFF	TGTGCCAGCAGCCAAGAAGGGTTAGCGGGAGGGACCTACAATGAGCAGTTCTTC
once	TRBV9	TRBJ2-5	16	TRBD1	CASSEPGQGTQETQYF	TGTGCCAGCAGCGAGCCGGGACAGGGAACCCAAGAGACCCAGTACTTC
-	TRBV20-1	TRBJ2-7	13	-	CSASGTLSYEQYF	TGCAGTGCTAGCGGGACCCTTTCCTACGAGCAGTACTTC
-	TRBV19	TRBJ2-1	15	-	CASRDDSGAINEQFF	TGTGCCAGTAGGGACGACAGTGGGGCTATCAATGAGCAGTTCTTC
-	TRBV5-1	TRBJ2-1	14	-	CARAPGLPGREQFF	TGCGCCAGAGCTCCGGGACTCCCCGGCCGTGAGCAGTTCTTC
-	TRBV9	TRBJ2-1	16	TRBD2	CASSANRREGGVEQFF	TGTGCCAGCAGCGCGAACAGGCGGGAGGGCGGGGTGGAGCAGTTCTTC
-	TRBV19	TRBJ2-7	14	-	CASSMGGSSYEQYF	TGTGCCAGTAGTATGGGTGGTAGCTCCTACGAGCAGTACTTC
once	TRBV29-1	TRBJ2-3	11	-	CSEGGTDTQYF	TGCAGCGAAGGGGGCACAGATACGCAGTATTTT
-	TRBV20-1	TRBJ2-7	15	TRBD1	CSAWTGKDYGGEQYF	TGCAGTGCTTGGACAGGGAAAGACTATGGTGGCGAGCAGTACTTC
-	TRBV13	TRBJ1-2	13	TRBD1	CASSADRDHGYTF	TGTGCCAGCAGCGCGGACAGGGACCATGGCTACACCTTC
-	TRBV12-5	TRBJ1-4	11	-	CASVDSSELFF	TGTGCTAGTGTTGACAGCAGCGAACTGTTTTTT
-	TRBV15	TRBJ2-2	16	-	CATSRSGQPNTGELFF	TGTGCCACCAGCAGGAGCGGACAGCCTAACACCGGGGAGCTGTTTTTT
-	TRBV5-1	TRBJ2-1	14	-	CASSLDRLYNEQFF	TGCGCCAGCAGCTTGGATCGGCTGTACAATGAGCAGTTCTTC
-	TRBV13	TRBJ1-1	12	-	CASSQPNTEAFF	TGTGCCAGCAGCCAACCGAACACTGAAGCTTTCTTT
-	TRBV4-1	TRBJ2-7	19	TRBD2	CASSQALIGLAGISYEQYF	TGCGCCAGCAGCCAAGCCCTCATTGGACTAGCGGGGATCTCCTACGAGCAGTACTTC